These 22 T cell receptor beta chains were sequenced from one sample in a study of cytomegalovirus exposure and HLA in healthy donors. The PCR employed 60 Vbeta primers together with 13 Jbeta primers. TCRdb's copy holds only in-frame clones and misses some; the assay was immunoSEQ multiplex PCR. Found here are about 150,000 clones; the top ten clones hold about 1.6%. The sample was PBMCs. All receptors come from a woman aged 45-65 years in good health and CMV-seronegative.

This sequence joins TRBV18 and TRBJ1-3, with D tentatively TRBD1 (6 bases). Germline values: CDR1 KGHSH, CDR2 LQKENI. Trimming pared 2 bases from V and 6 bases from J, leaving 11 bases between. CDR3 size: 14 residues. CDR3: CASSPGQGTNTIYF. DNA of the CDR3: TGTGCCAGCTCACCAGGCCAGGGGACAAACACCATATATTTT.

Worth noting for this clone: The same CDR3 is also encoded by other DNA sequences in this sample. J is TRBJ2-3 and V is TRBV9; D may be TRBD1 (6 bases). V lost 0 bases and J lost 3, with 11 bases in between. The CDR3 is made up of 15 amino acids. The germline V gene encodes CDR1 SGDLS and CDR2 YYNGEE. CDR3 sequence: CASSVEQGRTDTQYF. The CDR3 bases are TGTGCCAGCAGCGTAGAACAGGGTAGGACAGATACGCAGTATTTT.

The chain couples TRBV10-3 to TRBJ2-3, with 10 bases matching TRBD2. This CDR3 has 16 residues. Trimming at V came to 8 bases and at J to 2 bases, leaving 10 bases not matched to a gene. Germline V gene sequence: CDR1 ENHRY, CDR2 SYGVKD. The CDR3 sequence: CAILRRAGGNTDTQYF. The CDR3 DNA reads TGTGCCATCTTACGACGAGCGGGAGGGAACACAGATACGCAGTATTTT.

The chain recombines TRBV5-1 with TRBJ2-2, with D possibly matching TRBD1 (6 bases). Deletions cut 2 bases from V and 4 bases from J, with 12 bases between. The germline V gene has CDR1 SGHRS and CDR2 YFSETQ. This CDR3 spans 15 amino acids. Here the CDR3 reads CASSFSQGGTGELFF. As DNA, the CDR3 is TGCGCCAGCAGCTTCTCACAGGGCGGCACCGGGGAGCTGTTTTTT. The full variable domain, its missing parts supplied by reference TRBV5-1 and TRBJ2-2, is KAGVTQTPRYLIKTRGQQVTLSCSPISGHRSVSWYQQTPGQGLQFLFEYFSETQRNKGNFPGRFSGRQFSNSRSEMNVSTLELGDSALYLCASSFSQGGTGELFFGEGSRLTVL.

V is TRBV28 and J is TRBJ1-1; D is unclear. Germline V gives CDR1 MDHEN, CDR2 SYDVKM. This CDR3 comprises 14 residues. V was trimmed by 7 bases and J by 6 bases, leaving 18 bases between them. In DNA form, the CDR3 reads TGTGCCAGCACCCTATGGGAGGGAGTAGCTGAAGCTTTCTTT. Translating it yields CASTLWEGVAEAFF.

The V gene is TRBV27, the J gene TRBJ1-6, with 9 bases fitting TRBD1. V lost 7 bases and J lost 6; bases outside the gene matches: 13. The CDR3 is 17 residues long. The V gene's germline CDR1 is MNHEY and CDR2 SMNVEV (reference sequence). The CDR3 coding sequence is TGTGCCAGCACCCGGGGGGAAGGACAGGGGTTTAATTCACCCCTCCACTTT. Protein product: CASTRGEGQGFNSPLHF.

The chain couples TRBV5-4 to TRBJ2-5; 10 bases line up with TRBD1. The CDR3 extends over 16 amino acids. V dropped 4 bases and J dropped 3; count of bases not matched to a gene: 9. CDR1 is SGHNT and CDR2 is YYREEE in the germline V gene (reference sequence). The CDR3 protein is CASSPRQGAVEETQYF. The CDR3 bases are TGTGCCAGCAGCCCCAGACAGGGGGCTGTGGAAGAGACCCAGTACTTC.

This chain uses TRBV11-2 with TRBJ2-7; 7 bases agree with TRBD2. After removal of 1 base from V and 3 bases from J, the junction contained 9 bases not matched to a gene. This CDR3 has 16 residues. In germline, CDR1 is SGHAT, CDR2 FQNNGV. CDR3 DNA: TGTGCCAGCAGCTTAGGAGGGAGGGCCGCAGGCTACGAGCAGTACTTC. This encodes CASSLGGRAAGYEQYF.

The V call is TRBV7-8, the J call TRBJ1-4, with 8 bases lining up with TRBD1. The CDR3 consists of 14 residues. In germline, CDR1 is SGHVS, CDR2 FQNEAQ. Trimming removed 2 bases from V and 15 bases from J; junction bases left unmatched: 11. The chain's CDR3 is CASSLRRDRSALFF. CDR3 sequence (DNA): TGTGCCAGCAGCTTAAGGAGGGACAGGTCGGCATTGTTTTTT.

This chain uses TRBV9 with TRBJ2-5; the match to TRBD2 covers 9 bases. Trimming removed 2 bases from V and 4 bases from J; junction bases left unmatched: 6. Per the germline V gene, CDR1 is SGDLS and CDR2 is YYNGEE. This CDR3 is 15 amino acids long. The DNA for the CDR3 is TGTGCCAGCAGCGTCCTTAGCGGGAGAGGAGAGACCCAGTACTTC. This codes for CASSVLSGRGETQYF.

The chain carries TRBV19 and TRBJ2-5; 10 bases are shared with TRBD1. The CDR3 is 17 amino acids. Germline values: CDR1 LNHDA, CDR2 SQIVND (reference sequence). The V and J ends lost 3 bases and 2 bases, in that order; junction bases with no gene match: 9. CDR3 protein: CASSIRRGTGAQETQYF. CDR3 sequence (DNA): TGTGCCAGTAGTATCCGGCGGGGGACAGGGGCACAAGAGACCCAGTACTTC. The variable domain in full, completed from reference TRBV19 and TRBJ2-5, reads DGGITQSPKYLFRKEGQNVTLSCEQNLNHDAMYWYRQDPGQGLRLIYYSQIVNDFQKGDIAEGYSVSREKKESFPLTVTSAQKNPTAFYLCASSIRRGTGAQETQYFGPGTRLLVL.

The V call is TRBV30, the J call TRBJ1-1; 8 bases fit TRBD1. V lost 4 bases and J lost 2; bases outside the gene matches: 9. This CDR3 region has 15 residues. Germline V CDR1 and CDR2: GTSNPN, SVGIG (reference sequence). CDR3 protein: CAWTPLGQANTEAFF. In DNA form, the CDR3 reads TGTGCCTGGACCCCTCTGGGACAGGCTAACACTGAAGCTTTCTTT.

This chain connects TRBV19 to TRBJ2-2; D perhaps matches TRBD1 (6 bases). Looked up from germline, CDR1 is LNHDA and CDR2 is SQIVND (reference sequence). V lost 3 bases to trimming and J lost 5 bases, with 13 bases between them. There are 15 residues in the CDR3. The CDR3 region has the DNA TGTGCCAGTAGTATGGAGCTAAGGGGGACCGGGGAGCTGTTTTTT. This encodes CASSMELRGTGELFF.

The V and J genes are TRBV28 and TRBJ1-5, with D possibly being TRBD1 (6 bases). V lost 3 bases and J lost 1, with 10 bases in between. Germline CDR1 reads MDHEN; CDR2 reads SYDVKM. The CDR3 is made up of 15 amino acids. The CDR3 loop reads CASSFQGRSNQPQHF. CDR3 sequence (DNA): TGTGCCAGCAGTTTCCAGGGGCGGAGCAATCAGCCCCAGCATTTT. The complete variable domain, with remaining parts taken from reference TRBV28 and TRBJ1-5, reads DVKVTQSSRYLVKRTGEKVFLECVQDMDHENMFWYRQDPGLGLRLIYFSYDVKMKEKGDIPEGYSVSREKKERFSLILESASTNQTSMYLCASSFQGRSNQPQHFGDGTRLSIL.

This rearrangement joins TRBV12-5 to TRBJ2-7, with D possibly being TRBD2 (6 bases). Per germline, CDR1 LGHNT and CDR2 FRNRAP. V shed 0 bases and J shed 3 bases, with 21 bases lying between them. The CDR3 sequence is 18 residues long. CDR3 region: CASGLVNSGGKRYYEQYF. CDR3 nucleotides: TGTGCTAGTGGTTTGGTAAACAGTGGGGGGAAGCGGTACTACGAGCAGTACTTC.

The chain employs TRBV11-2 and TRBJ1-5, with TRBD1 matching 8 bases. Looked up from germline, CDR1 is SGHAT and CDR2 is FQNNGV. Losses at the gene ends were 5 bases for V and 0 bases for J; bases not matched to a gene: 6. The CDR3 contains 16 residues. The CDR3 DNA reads TGTGCCAGCAGCCCAGCCGGACAGGGTAGCAATCAGCCCCAGCATTTT. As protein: CASSPAGQGSNQPQHF.

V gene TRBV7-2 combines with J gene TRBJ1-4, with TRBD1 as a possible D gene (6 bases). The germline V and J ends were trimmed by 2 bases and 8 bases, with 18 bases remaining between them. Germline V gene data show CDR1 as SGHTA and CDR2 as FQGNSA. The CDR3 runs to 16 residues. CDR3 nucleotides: TGTGCCAGCAGCTTAAGGGTTACAGGGCAAAAGGAAAAACTGTTTTTT. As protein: CASSLRVTGQKEKLFF.

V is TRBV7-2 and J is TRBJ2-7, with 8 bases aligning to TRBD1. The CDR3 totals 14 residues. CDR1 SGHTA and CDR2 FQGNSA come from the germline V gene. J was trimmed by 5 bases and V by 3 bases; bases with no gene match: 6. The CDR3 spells CASSFYRGANEQYF. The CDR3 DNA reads TGTGCCAGCAGCTTTTACAGGGGGGCCAACGAGCAGTACTTC. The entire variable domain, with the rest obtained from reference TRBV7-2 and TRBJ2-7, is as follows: GAGVSQSPSNKVTEKGKDVELRCDPISGHTALYWYRQSLGQGLEFLIYFQGNSAPDKSGLPSDRFSAERTGGSVSTLTIQRTQQEDSAVYLCASSFYRGANEQYFGPGTRLTVT.

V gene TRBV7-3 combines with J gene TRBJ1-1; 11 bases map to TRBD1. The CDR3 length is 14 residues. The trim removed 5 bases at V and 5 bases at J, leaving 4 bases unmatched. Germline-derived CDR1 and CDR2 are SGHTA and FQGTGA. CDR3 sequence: CASSRGQGATEAFF. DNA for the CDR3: TGTGCCAGCAGCCGCGGACAGGGGGCAACTGAAGCTTTCTTT.

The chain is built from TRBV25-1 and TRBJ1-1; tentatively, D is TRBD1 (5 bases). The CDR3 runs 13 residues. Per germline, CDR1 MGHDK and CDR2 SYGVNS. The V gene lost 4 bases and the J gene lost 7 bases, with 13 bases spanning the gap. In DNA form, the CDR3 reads TGTGCCAGCAGTGCGGGGGGTCGAGGTGAAGCTTTCTTT. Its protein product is CASSAGGRGEAFF.

CDR3 protein: CASSLGGRAGEKLFF. The DNA of the CDR3 is TGTGCCAGCAGCTTAGGAGGCAGGGCAGGGGAAAAACTGTTTTTT. The V and J genes are TRBV7-8 and TRBJ1-4, with a possible D match to TRBD1 (5 bases). V was cut by 1 base and J by 8 bases, with 14 bases left in between. CDR1 SGHVS and CDR2 FQNEAQ come from the germline V gene. This CDR3 contains 15 residues.

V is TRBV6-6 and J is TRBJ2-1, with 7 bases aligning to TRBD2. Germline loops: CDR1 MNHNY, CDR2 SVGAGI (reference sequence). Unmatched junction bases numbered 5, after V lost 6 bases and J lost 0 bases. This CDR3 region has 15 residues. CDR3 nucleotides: TGTGCCAGCAGCCTAGCGGAGAGCTCCTACAATGAGCAGTTCTTC. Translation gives CASSLAESSYNEQFF.